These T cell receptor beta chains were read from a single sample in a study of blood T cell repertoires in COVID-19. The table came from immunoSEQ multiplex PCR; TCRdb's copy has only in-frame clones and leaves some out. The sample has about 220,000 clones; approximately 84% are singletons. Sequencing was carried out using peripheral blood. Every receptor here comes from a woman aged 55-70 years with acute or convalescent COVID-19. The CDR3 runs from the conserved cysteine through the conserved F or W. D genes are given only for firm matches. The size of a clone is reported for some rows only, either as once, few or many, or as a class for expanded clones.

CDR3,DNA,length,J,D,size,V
CASSGLAGGGELFF,TGTGCCAGCAGCGGACTAGCGGGGGGCGGGGAGCTGTTTTTT,14,TRBJ2-2,TRBD2,-,TRBV7-2
CASSQPRGQGRAFF,TGCGCCAGCAGCCAACCTAGGGGTCAGGGGAGAGCTTTCTTT,14,TRBJ1-1,-,few,TRBV4-3
CASSISDYGYTF,TGTGCCAGCAGTATATCCGACTATGGCTACACCTTC,12,TRBJ1-2,-,once,TRBV28
CASSLWEGGAFF,TGTGCCAGCAGTTTATGGGAAGGGGGAGCTTTCTTT,12,TRBJ1-1,-,-,TRBV28
CASSLSGEHFSYNEQFF,TGTGCCAGCAGTCTTTCGGGGGAACACTTCTCCTACAATGAGCAGTTCTTC,17,TRBJ2-1,-,once,TRBV5-6
CASSLVPGWDSPLHF,TGTGCCAGCAGCTTAGTACCAGGGTGGGATTCACCCCTCCACTTT,15,TRBJ1-6,-,-,TRBV7-2
CASSLGGQRNEKLFF,TGTGCCAGCAGCTTAGGGGGACAGAGGAATGAAAAACTGTTTTTT,15,TRBJ1-4,TRBD1,-,TRBV7-9
CASKATDRNTGELFF,TGCGCCAGCAAGGCAACGGACAGGAACACCGGGGAGCTGTTTTTT,15,TRBJ2-2,-,once,TRBV5-1
CASSVLLAGGREFF,TGTGCCAGCAGTGTCCTACTAGCGGGGGGGCGGGAGTTCTTC,14,TRBJ2-1,TRBD2,-,TRBV2
CASSSRLAGSQETQYF,TGCGCCAGCAGCTCGAGACTAGCGGGGTCACAAGAGACCCAGTACTTC,16,TRBJ2-5,TRBD2,-,TRBV5-1
CASSQDWTSNEQFF,TGCGCCAGCAGCCAAGATTGGACTAGCAATGAGCAGTTCTTC,14,TRBJ2-1,TRBD2,-,TRBV4-1
CASSPRRNQPQHF,TGTGCCAGCAGTCCGCGGCGGAATCAGCCCCAGCATTTT,13,TRBJ1-5,-,-,TRBV12-3/TRBV12-4
CAIDKRAGNTIYF,TGTGCCATCGACAAACGCGCTGGAAACACCATATATTTT,13,TRBJ1-3,-,-,TRBV2
CASRLAGGYQETQYF,TGTGCCAGCCGACTAGCGGGGGGCTACCAAGAGACCCAGTACTTC,15,TRBJ2-5,TRBD2,-,TRBV2
CASSGHGAYEQYF,TGTGCCAGCAGTGGCCACGGGGCCTACGAGCAGTACTTC,13,TRBJ2-7,-,-,TRBV6-2/TRBV6-3
CASSLYPGDNQPQHF,TGTGCCAGCAGCTTATACCCGGGGGACAATCAGCCCCAGCATTTT,15,TRBJ1-5,-,-,TRBV7-2
CSAAGTGETEAFF,TGCAGCGCCGCCGGGACAGGGGAGACTGAAGCTTTCTTT,13,TRBJ1-1,TRBD1,-,TRBV29-1
CASGLVLGRPDTQYF,TGTGCTAGTGGTTTGGTGCTGGGGAGGCCAGATACGCAGTATTTT,15,TRBJ2-3,-,-,TRBV12-5
CASSVTGGTEAFF,TGTGCCAGCAGTGTGACAGGGGGGACTGAAGCTTTCTTT,13,TRBJ1-1,TRBD1,once,TRBV12-3/TRBV12-4
CASSQDSDSYYGYTF,TGCGCCAGCAGCCAAGATTCGGACAGTTACTATGGCTACACCTTC,15,TRBJ1-2,-,-,TRBV4-1
CASSLQPPTSPLHF,TGCGCCAGCAGCCTTCAACCCCCGACATCACCCCTCCACTTT,14,TRBJ1-6,-,-,TRBV4-3
CASSLAGVTGELFF,TGCGCCAGCAGCTTGGCGGGGGTCACCGGGGAGCTGTTTTTT,14,TRBJ2-2,-,-,TRBV5-1
CATQRNGGLRETQYF,TGTGCCACCCAAAGGAACGGGGGGCTTCGAGAGACCCAGTACTTC,15,TRBJ2-5,-,-,TRBV7-9
CASRTSGNYGYTF,TGTGCCAGTAGAACATCGGGGAACTATGGCTACACCTTC,13,TRBJ1-2,-,-,TRBV19
CASSGWTGSSYEQYF,TGTGCCAGCAGTGGCTGGACAGGATCCTCCTACGAGCAGTACTTC,15,TRBJ2-7,TRBD1,-,TRBV2
CASSRNPGFEAFF,TGCGCCAGCAGCCGGAACCCAGGGTTTGAAGCTTTCTTT,13,TRBJ1-1,-,few,TRBV4-1
CASSSEGAGTDTQYF,TGTGCCAGCAGCTCGGAGGGGGCGGGCACAGATACGCAGTATTTT,15,TRBJ2-3,-,-,TRBV7-9
CASSLNLLNTGELFF,TGTGCCAGCAGCTTAAATCTTCTAAACACCGGGGAGCTGTTTTTT,15,TRBJ2-2,-,-,TRBV7-2
CASSDWANQPQHF,TGTGCCAGCAGTGACTGGGCGAATCAGCCCCAGCATTTT,13,TRBJ1-5,-,once,TRBV2
CASNDAPGLKIHEQYF,TGTGCCAGCAACGATGCGCCGGGACTGAAGATACACGAGCAGTACTTC,16,TRBJ2-7,-,-,TRBV2
CASSLNSQGRDEKLFF,TGTGCCAGCAGTTTAAACTCACAGGGAAGGGATGAAAAACTGTTTTTT,16,TRBJ1-4,-,-,TRBV28
CASSPTSGADTQYF,TGTGCCAGCAGTCCCACTAGCGGGGCGGATACGCAGTATTTT,14,TRBJ2-3,TRBD2,-,TRBV6-4
CAWSLQGSTEAFF,TGTGCCTGGAGCCTCCAGGGAAGTACTGAAGCTTTCTTT,13,TRBJ1-1,-,-,TRBV30
CASRATGLYGYTF,TGTGCCAGTAGGGCGACAGGGCTCTATGGCTACACCTTC,13,TRBJ1-2,TRBD1,-,TRBV19
CASSAYPRGTDKETQYF,TGTGCCAGCAGCGCCTACCCTCGTGGGACAGATAAAGAGACCCAGTACTTC,17,TRBJ2-5,TRBD1,-,TRBV9
CAISVPGGEAFF,TGTGCCATCAGTGTTCCCGGGGGTGAAGCTTTCTTT,12,TRBJ1-1,-,few,TRBV10-3
CSVAGGLGFYEQYF,TGCAGCGTGGCAGGGGGACTAGGCTTCTACGAGCAGTACTTC,14,TRBJ2-7,-,-,TRBV29-1
CASSWLVTSGISTDTQYF,TGTGCCAGCAGTTGGCTAGTTACTAGCGGGATAAGCACAGATACGCAGTATTTT,18,TRBJ2-3,TRBD2,-,TRBV2
CASSMVERYGYTF,TGTGCCAGTAGCATGGTCGAGAGATATGGCTACACCTTC,13,TRBJ1-2,-,-,TRBV19
CASRTIFGQISNYGYTF,TGTGCCAGCAGGACTATATTCGGACAGATATCTAACTATGGCTACACCTTC,17,TRBJ1-2,-,-,TRBV27
CASSQDRQPTDTQYF,TGTGCCAGCAGCCAAGATAGACAGCCCACAGATACGCAGTATTTT,15,TRBJ2-3,-,-,TRBV4-2
CASSSSAGELFF,TGTGCCAGCAGCTCTAGCGCCGGGGAGCTGTTTTTT,12,TRBJ2-2,-,-,TRBV7-6
CASSLRQGGETQYF,TGTGCCAGCAGCCTTCGACAGGGAGGAGAGACCCAGTACTTC,14,TRBJ2-5,-,-,TRBV3-1/TRBV3-2
CASSQDTLAGGPETQYF,TGTGCCAGCAGCCAAGATACCCTAGCGGGGGGGCCGGAGACCCAGTACTTC,17,TRBJ2-5,TRBD2,-,TRBV4-2
CASSVDSGQGYTF,TGTGCCAGCAGCGTAGATTCAGGGCAAGGCTACACCTTC,13,TRBJ1-2,-,-,TRBV9
CASSYRTGEVYTF,TGTGCCAGCAGCTATCGGACAGGGGAAGTCTACACCTTC,13,TRBJ1-2,TRBD1,few,TRBV9
CASSLERGSYEQYF,TGTGCCAGCAGCTTAGAAAGGGGATCCTACGAGCAGTACTTC,14,TRBJ2-7,-,once,TRBV7-2
CASSSLQAHSYEQYF,TGCGCCAGCAGCTCGTTACAGGCACACTCCTACGAGCAGTACTTC,15,TRBJ2-7,-,-,TRBV5-1
CSVYLPGDTQYF,TGCAGCGTTTACCTCCCGGGGGATACGCAGTATTTT,12,TRBJ2-3,-,-,TRBV29-1
CASSAGGAGTGELFF,TGTGCCAGCAGCGCCGGGGGGGCGGGCACCGGGGAGCTGTTTTTT,15,TRBJ2-2,TRBD2,-,TRBV7-2
CASSQDIVAGDVRVNEQFF,TGCGCCAGCAGCCAAGATATAGTAGCGGGGGATGTCCGGGTGAATGAGCAGTTCTTC,19,TRBJ2-1,TRBD2,few,TRBV4-3
CASSGEGINSPLHF,TGTGCCAGCAGCGGGGAGGGCATTAATTCACCCCTCCACTTT,14,TRBJ1-6,-,-,TRBV9